The rows below give T cell receptor beta chains drawn from one sample of a study of CD8 T cells in Susac syndrome. TCRdb passed the immunoSEQ multiplex PCR reads through MiXCR, listing each CDR3 protein once. The sample shows about 180,000 distinct CDR3 sequences, approximately 94% of them seen only once. The sequencing sample was made of CD4+ T cells from PBMCs. The receptors derive from a human donor with Susac syndrome. Each CDR3 is given with its conserved first and last residue. Not all rows give a size; the values are once, few, many and, for expanded clones, a class.

v_call	clone_size	j_call	cdr3_aa
TRBV12-3/TRBV12-4	.	TRBJ2-7	CASSPVGTGRDYEQYF
TRBV6-2/TRBV6-3	.	TRBJ1-5	CASSEQENQPQHF
TRBV3-1	.	TRBJ2-5	CASSQPGQGQETQYF
TRBV13	.	TRBJ1-1	CASSFGRAYTEAFF
TRBV6-5	once	TRBJ2-1	CASTRVGQGVDEQFF
TRBV29-1	.	TRBJ2-3	CSVQWTATDTQYF
TRBV15	.	TRBJ2-4	CATSREIRTLAKNIQYF
TRBV7-9	.	TRBJ2-7	CASSPNPGQGAGEQYF
TRBV12-2	.	TRBJ1-5	CASRSGREGGNQPQHF
TRBV28	.	TRBJ2-7	CASRATGTGLYEQYF
TRBV5-1	.	TRBJ2-3	CASSGLTSGGTDTQYF
TRBV20-1	.	TRBJ2-3	CSATRPGLEAFTDTQYF
TRBV3-1	.	TRBJ2-1	CASSDRAGQFF
TRBV7-2	.	TRBJ2-5	CASSTGLAGPYQETQYF
TRBV12-3/TRBV12-4	.	TRBJ1-1	CASSSPFGGMNTEAFF
TRBV30	once	TRBJ1-5	CAWSVGGNQPQHF
TRBV18	.	TRBJ1-5	CASSLDRNQPQHF
TRBV10-3	.	TRBJ2-4	CAISESEIQYF
TRBV7-2	.	TRBJ2-5	CASSVRGETQYF
TRBV29-1	.	TRBJ2-1	CSATDRDEQFF
TRBV20-1	.	TRBJ2-2	CSAPQGAGTGELFF
TRBV29-1	.	TRBJ2-5	CSVEAGRWETQYF
TRBV29-1	.	TRBJ2-6	CSVELAGRGSSGANVLTF
TRBV20-1	.	TRBJ2-3	CSARASGGKSRSSTDTQYF
TRBV7-2	.	TRBJ2-5	CASSLRSYRVTQYF